The T cell receptor beta chain under discussion was sequenced for a study of PD-1 blockade in classical Hodgkin lymphoma. Trimming stripped 4 bases from V and 5 bases from J, with 14 bases between. Germline assignment: CDR1 MRHNA and CDR2 SNTAGT. The CDR3 covers 14 residues. Following autologous stem cell transplantation, relapse occurred in every patient, and exposure to brentuximab vedotin varied. The method was immunoSEQ multiplex PCR; TCRdb's version includes in-frame clones alone and lacks a portion of them. The data show roughly 20,000 clones, 75% to 90% seen once. Sequencing was performed on peripheral blood mononuclear cells (PBMCs), taken before the second cycle of nivolumab. This receptor was taken from a human donor with classical Hodgkin lymphoma. V usage is TRBV6-4 and J usage is TRBJ1-1; D is unclear. The CDR3 sequence is CASSGLVSVTEAFF. CDR3 DNA sequence: TGTGCCAGCAGTGGACTCGTTTCGGTGACTGAAGCTTTCTTT.